This T cell receptor (beta chain) originates from a study of T cells expressing NK-cell markers. Looking at the study overall: Each TCR beta repertoire originated in sorted T cells that were CD3+CD56+NKG2C+, CD3+CD56+NKG2C- or CD3+CD56-NKG2C+.

Germline CDR1 and CDR2: ENHRY and SYGVKD. The CDR3 sequence is 15 residues long. UMI-tagged 5'RACE template switching yielded the TCR beta cDNA. After re-calling the 5' RACE reads, TCRdb lists one entry per CDR3 protein, DNA absent. The repertoire table contains about 30,000 distinct CDR3 sequences. This rearrangement joins TRBV10-3 to TRBJ2-7; TCRdb's assignment of TRBD1 cannot be checked, as there is no DNA. The sequence derives from a woman aged 18 to 75 in good health. The sequenced material came from blood T cells: a sorted CD56 or NKG2C T cell subset, CD4+ or CD8+ T cells, or bulk PBMC T cells (not recorded which). This chain's CDR3 is CAISAGGTGSYEQYF.